The 26 T cell receptor beta chains listed next were all sequenced from one sample in a study of cytomegalovirus exposure and HLA in healthy donors. Primers: 60 Vbeta forward and 13 Jbeta reverse. The protocol was immunoSEQ multiplex PCR, while the TCRdb copy is restricted to in-frame clones and leaves out a portion. Seen here are about 140,000 clones, 82% observed once, and the top ten hold 1.9%. Sequences were obtained from PBMCs. The receptors here all came from a woman aged 40 to 49 in good health and CMV-seronegative.

The gene calls are TRBV7-9 and TRBJ1-1; 7 bases map to TRBD1. Germline V gene lookup returns CDR1 SEHNR and CDR2 FQNEAQ (reference sequence). The CDR3 covers 14 residues. V lost 4 bases to trimming and J lost 8 bases; unmatched junction nucleotides: 10. For the CDR3, the DNA is TGTGCCAGCAGCTCCCTACCCCCCAGGGGGGAAGCTTTCTTT. It is translated as CASSSLPPRGEAFF.

The rearrangement links TRBV6-6 to TRBJ1-1; no clear D. The CDR3 is 13 amino acids. Between the trimmed V and J ends, which lost 6 bases and 4 bases, there was a span of 12 bases. Germline assignment: CDR1 MNHNY and CDR2 SVGAGI (reference sequence). The CDR3 DNA is TGTGCCAGCAGCCTCATGCCGGGCACTGAAGCTTTCTTT. Encoded protein: CASSLMPGTEAFF.

Concerning this clone: One end of the junction fails to match germline, which may point to a read error. The sample contains more than one DNA sequence encoding this CDR3. V is TRBV9 and J is TRBJ1-2; 7 bases are shared with TRBD1. The CDR3 has 16 residues. Germline CDR1 and CDR2: SGDLS and YYNGEE. The DNA for the CDR3 is TGTGCCAGCAGCGTTGGGACAGCCGCGGCTAACTATGGCTACACTTTC. It codes for CASSVGTAAANYGYTF.

This clone occurred a few times. The gene calls are TRBV14 and TRBJ2-1, with 8 positions matching TRBD1. J lost 5 bases, V lost 2 bases, and 14 bases had no gene match. CDR1 and CDR2 (germline): SGHDN, FVKESK. The CDR3 runs 18 residues. CDR3 sequence: CASSQLVFGTGYHNEQFF. CDR3 sequence (DNA): TGTGCCAGCAGCCAACTCGTTTTCGGGACAGGTTACCACAATGAGCAGTTCTTC.

V and J are TRBV5-1 and TRBJ1-2; D not certain. Germline V gives CDR1 SGHRS, CDR2 YFSETQ. CDR3 size: 14 residues. Trimming cost V 2 bases and J 4 bases, with 12 bases left between them. Written as DNA, the CDR3 is TGCGCCAGCAGCTTCGGGGAACCGGGCTATGGCTACACCTTC. Translated: CASSFGEPGYGYTF.

The chain joins TRBV4-2 to TRBJ2-3; 9 nucleotides agree with TRBD2. The ends lost 1 base at V and 6 bases at J; junction bases unmatched: 8. The CDR3 is 16 amino acids. Germline loops: CDR1 LGHNA, CDR2 YNFKEQ. The CDR3 DNA reads TGTGCCAGCAGCCAAGTTTCGGGGACTAGCTGGGATACGCAGTATTTT. This encodes CASSQVSGTSWDTQYF.

The chain carries TRBV27 and TRBJ2-7, with D perhaps TRBD1 (6 bases). The CDR3 is 15 residues long. V was pared by 3 bases and J by 2 bases, with 14 bases between. Germline V gene lookup returns CDR1 MNHEY and CDR2 SMNVEV (reference sequence). The CDR3 is CASSFAQGQAYEQYF. DNA for the CDR3: TGTGCCAGCAGTTTTGCCCAGGGACAAGCCTACGAGCAGTACTTC.

The rearrangement joins TRBV5-6 to TRBJ1-4; 7 bases line up with TRBD1. CDR1 and CDR2 from the germline V gene are SGHDT and YYEEEE. V trimming: 4 bases; J trimming: 6 bases; junction bases outside the gene matches: 9. This CDR3 contains 15 residues. The CDR3 loop is CASSPRGRGDEKLFF. The DNA for the CDR3 is TGTGCCAGCAGCCCAAGGGGGCGCGGCGATGAAAAACTGTTTTTT.

This clone has just one count. The rearrangement links TRBV7-9 to TRBJ2-1; 10 bases are shared with TRBD2. J gave up 2 bases and V 6 bases, and 4 bases lay outside the gene matches. CDR3 length: 15 residues. CDR1 and CDR2 (germline): SEHNR, FQNEAQ (reference sequence). CDR3 nucleotide sequence: TGTGCCAGCAGATCCGGGACTAGCGCCTACAATGAGCAGTTCTTC. Amino acid sequence: CASRSGTSAYNEQFF.

The chain carries TRBV29-1 and TRBJ2-7; 7 nucleotides align to TRBD1. The CDR3 extends over 11 amino acids. V was pared by 6 bases and J by 6 bases, with 5 bases of the junction left unmatched. Germline V gives CDR1 SQVTM, CDR2 ANQGSEA. CDR3 nucleotides: TGCAGCGTGGTGACAGGGCCCGAGCAGTACTTC. Residues: CSVVTGPEQYF.

The V and J genes are TRBV7-2 and TRBJ2-7; D perhaps matches TRBD1 (5 bases). Deletions cut 1 base from V and 4 bases from J, with 11 bases between. The CDR3 contains 14 residues. Per the germline V gene, CDR1 is SGHTA and CDR2 is FQGNSA. DNA for the CDR3: TGTGCCAGCAGCTTAGTAGCAGGGCAATACGAGCAGTACTTC. This gives the protein CASSLVAGQYEQYF.

The chain joins TRBV4-3 to TRBJ2-1; 10 nucleotides line up with TRBD1. The CDR3 spans 16 residues. Germline assignment: CDR1 LGHNA and CDR2 YSLEER. J gave up 9 bases and V 1 base, and 9 bases lay outside the gene matches. The CDR3 nucleotides are TGCGCCAGCAGCCAAGCCCATAGGGACAGGGGATCTGAGCAGTTCTTC. Its translation: CASSQAHRDRGSEQFF.

The J gene is TRBJ2-1, the V gene TRBV10-3, with 11 bases lining up with TRBD2. V shed 5 bases, J shed 8 bases, and the junction held 11 bases outside the gene matches. The CDR3 has 16 residues. Per the germline V gene, CDR1 is ENHRY and CDR2 is SYGVKD. This CDR3 reads CAISKNSGRAMDEQFF. CDR3 DNA: TGTGCCATCAGTAAAAATAGCGGGAGGGCCATGGATGAGCAGTTCTTC.

The gene calls are TRBV2 and TRBJ1-5; possibly TRBD1 for D (5 bases). Germline lookup yields CDR1 SNHLY and CDR2 FYNNEI. The CDR3 runs 16 residues. V was pared by 3 bases and J by 1 base, with 13 bases between. This CDR3 is CASSDRGAGSNQPQHF. In nucleotides, the CDR3 is TGTGCCAGCAGTGATCGAGGTGCAGGGAGCAATCAGCCCCAGCATTTT.

With regard to this clone: The junction departs from the called germline gene at one end, perhaps through a read error. V gene TRBV11-2 combines with J gene TRBJ2-7, with a possible D match to TRBD1 (5 bases). CDR1 and CDR2 (germline): SGHAT, FQNNGV. The CDR3 sequence is 14 residues long. The CDR3 sequence is CASSFSSLQVKHRF. The CDR3 DNA is TGTGCCAGCAGCTTTAGTTCCCTACAGGTTAAGCATCGTTTC.

The V gene is TRBV4-2, the J gene TRBJ1-2; D might be TRBD1 (5 bases). V shed 0 bases and J shed 2 bases, with 10 bases lying between them. The CDR3 runs to 15 residues. Germline V gene sequence: CDR1 LGHNA, CDR2 YNFKEQ. The CDR3 DNA is TGTGCCAGCAGCCAAGATGTTCGGGGGAACTATGGCTACACCTTC. It translates to CASSQDVRGNYGYTF.

The chain couples TRBV19 to TRBJ1-1; 10 bases align to TRBD1. CDR1 is LNHDA and CDR2 is SQIVND in the germline V gene (reference sequence). The length of the CDR3 is 17 residues. V shed 4 bases, J shed 3 bases, and the junction held 11 bases outside the gene matches. Written as DNA, the CDR3 is TGTGCCAGTAGTACCGGGACAGGGGATGGAGACTACACTGAAGCTTTCTTT. It codes for CASSTGTGDGDYTEAFF. Full variable domain (outside the CDR3, taken from reference TRBV19 and TRBJ1-1): DGGITQSPKYLFRKEGQNVTLSCEQNLNHDAMYWYRQDPGQGLRLIYYSQIVNDFQKGDIAEGYSVSREKKESFPLTVTSAQKNPTAFYLCASSTGTGDGDYTEAFFGQGTRLTVV.

This clone has just a few counts. The CDR3 protein is CATSRDKNYNEQFF. The CDR3 coding sequence is TGTGCCACCAGCAGAGATAAAAATTACAATGAGCAGTTCTTC. The chain is built from TRBV15 and TRBJ2-1, with D uncertain. The length of the CDR3 is 14 residues. V lost 0 bases to trimming and J lost 4 bases, with 7 bases between them. The germline CDR1 and CDR2 sequences are LNHNV and YYDKDF (reference sequence).

This chain links TRBV19 with TRBJ1-2; D ambiguous. The CDR3 is 15 amino acids. The germline V gene has CDR1 LNHDA and CDR2 SQIVND (reference sequence). V lost 1 base to trimming and J lost 4 bases, with 13 bases between them. CDR3 nucleotide sequence: TGTGCCAGTAGTATAGTCCGGGGAGGCGGCTATGGCTACACCTTC. Its protein product is CASSIVRGGGYGYTF.

The J gene is TRBJ1-3, the V gene TRBV28; D gene unclear. Trimming stripped 8 bases from V and 0 bases from J, with 5 bases between. Germline-derived CDR1 and CDR2 are MDHEN and SYDVKM. The CDR3 contains 12 residues. The CDR3 loop is CASLSSGNTIYF. The DNA for the CDR3 is TGTGCCAGCCTGAGCTCTGGAAACACCATATATTTT.

The chain carries TRBV5-4 and TRBJ1-6; TRBD1 matches at 7 bases. Germline CDR1 is SGHNT and CDR2 is YYREEE (reference sequence). V lost 4 bases to trimming and J lost 8 bases; unmatched junction nucleotides: 12. This CDR3 has 16 residues. The CDR3 DNA reads as TGTGCCAGCAGCAGACAGGGAAGTATGGGGGATTCACCCCTCCACTTT. It yields the protein CASSRQGSMGDSPLHF.

This clone is a singleton in its sample. For the CDR3, the DNA is TGCGCCAGCAGCTCAACCGGACACCTCCAAGAGACCCAGTACTTC. Protein sequence: CASSSTGHLQETQYF. This sequence joins TRBV5-1 and TRBJ2-5; perhaps TRBD1 as D (5 bases). The germline gives CDR1 SGHRS, CDR2 YFSETQ. This CDR3 has 15 amino acids. V gave up 3 bases and J gave up 1 base, with 13 bases separating them.

This clone appeared a single time. CDR3 nucleotide sequence: TGTGCCAGTAGTATCGAGGCTGTCGACAATGAGCAGTTCTTC. This gives the protein CASSIEAVDNEQFF. The V call is TRBV19, the J call TRBJ2-1; D is unresolved. Germline assignment: CDR1 LNHDA and CDR2 SQIVND (reference sequence). Trimming shortened V by 3 bases and J by 5 bases, and 11 bases separated the two germline ends. This CDR3 is built from 14 residues.

This clone was counted a single time. The J gene is TRBJ2-1, the V gene TRBV9; the match to TRBD2 covers 11 bases. The CDR3 sequence is 15 residues long. Germline assignment: CDR1 SGDLS and CDR2 YYNGEE. The V and J ends lost 4 bases and 4 bases, in that order; junction bases with no gene match: 4. The CDR3 loop is CASSSGLAEYNEQFF. Written as DNA, the CDR3 is TGTGCCAGCAGCTCGGGACTAGCGGAATACAATGAGCAGTTCTTC.

This chain joins TRBV7-9 and TRBJ2-7; 9 bases are shared with TRBD2. Germline values: CDR1 SEHNR, CDR2 FQNEAQ (reference sequence). This CDR3 spans 14 amino acids. V trimming: 4 bases; J trimming: 1 base; junction bases outside the gene matches: 2. CDR3 coding DNA: TGTGCCAGCAGCTCTACTAGCGGGTCCTACGAGCAGTACTTC. Residues: CASSSTSGSYEQYF.

Notes on this clone: One end of the junction does not line up with germline, which may come from a read error. The V gene is TRBV7-9, the J gene TRBJ1-1; D is unresolved. The CDR3 has 13 amino acids. The germline gives CDR1 SEHNR, CDR2 FQNEAQ (reference sequence). The CDR3 sequence: CASSQQQNTQAFF. CDR3 coding DNA: TGTGCCAGCAGCCAACAGCAGAACACTCAAGCTTTCTTT.